There are many counts of the clone carrying this T cell receptor (beta chain). Its antigen is undetermined. The sample originates from a study of T cell repertoires in cytomegalovirus infection. Turning to the study itself: Through public TCR beta signatures, both CMV infection and matching HLA type were indicated. Study conclusions and caveats: CMV-specific TCR beta clonotypes restricted by HLA-C dominated the ex vivo response.

TCRdb independently ran MiXCR on the reads; one entry per CDR3 protein. Of roughly 500,000 distinct CDR3 sequences listed, around 11% are singletons. From germline, CDR1 is ENHRY and CDR2 SYGVKD. V dropped 8 bases and J dropped 4; count of bases not matched to a gene: 11. The length of the CDR3 is 15 residues. The chain is built from TRBV10-3 and TRBJ2-3; 8 positions match TRBD1. Sequencing input: PBMCs. The sequence came from a human donor in good health (CMV status not recorded). Some clones in this sample may be carry-over from other donors' samples. The CDR3 DNA is TGTGCCATCCGAGGGCAGGGGGCCTTATCAGATACGCAGTATTTT. This sequence encodes CAIRGQGALSDTQYF.